This TCR beta chain was obtained from a study of metastatic and nonmetastatic thyroid tumors. MiXCR reprocessed the PCR reads for TCRdb. Of around 34,000 clones listed, roughly 21% are singletons. Of note for this clone: No conserved phenylalanine or tryptophan ends this CDR3, so it is likely a read error. It is unclear where the CDR3 begins or ends on the DNA, so no DNA is shown, and the CDR3 is as TCRdb lists it.

Each patient went into thyroid surgery without having received any treatment. The CDR3 comprises 13 residues, both ends counted. CDR1 and CDR2 (germline): PRHDT, FYEKMQ (reference sequence). This TCR came from a female donor with papillary thyroid cancer or a benign thyroid nodule (not recorded which). Some clones in this sample may be carry-over from other donors' samples. This chain connects TRBV13 to TRBJ2-1. The specimen sequenced was blood. The CDR3 region is CASSSPNSDEQDS.